The rows below give T cell receptor beta chains drawn from one sample of a study of PD-L1 blockade in urothelial cancer. Assay: immunoSEQ multiplex PCR; the TCRdb copy retains only in-frame clones and omits some. The sample yields approximately 35,000 clones, about a third seen once. Sample: tumor tissue, taken before atezolizumab (anti-PD-L1) treatment. Source of these receptors: a man aged 55-75 years with urothelial cancer. Each CDR3 is given with its conserved first and last residue. D genes are given only for firm matches. Clone size is given for some rows only: seen once, a few or many times, or a class if the clone is expanded.

.,TRBJ1-4,.,TRBV28,CASLMGLGGRSEKLFF,TGTGCCAGCCTCATGGGGTTGGGGGGGCGAAGCGAAAAACTGTTTTTT
few,TRBJ2-5,TRBD2,TRBV5-1,CASTVSGRAMETQYF,TGCGCCAGCACCGTTAGCGGGAGGGCCATGGAGACCCAGTACTTC
few,TRBJ1-5,.,TRBV12-5,CASGLGGTGSNQPQHF,TGTGCTAGTGGTTTGGGAGGGACGGGTAGCAATCAGCCCCAGCATTTT
many,TRBJ2-2,TRBD1,TRBV6-8,CASSQTRPGTGGAPKVFF,TGTGCCAGCAGTCAAACAAGGCCCGGGACAGGGGGCGCCCCGAAGGTGTTTTTT
.,TRBJ2-1,.,TRBV11-3,CASSADLGKTNEQFF,TGTGCCAGCAGCGCGGACTTAGGGAAAACTAATGAGCAGTTCTTC
.,TRBJ1-2,.,TRBV9,CASSRTTGNYGYTF,TGTGCCAGCAGCCGCACTACAGGGAACTATGGCTACACCTTC
.,TRBJ2-7,.,TRBV30,CASRRGGGYEQYF,TGTGCCTCTCGGAGGGGAGGTGGCTACGAGCAGTACTTC
.,TRBJ1-5,TRBD1,TRBV19,CASRPGQGALGILRSNQPQHF,TGTGCCAGTAGACCGGGACAGGGGGCTTTGGGGATTCTTAGGAGCAATCAGCCCCAGCATTTT
.,TRBJ1-2,TRBD1,TRBV5-1,CASSQTGGNYGYTF,TGCGCCAGCAGCCAGACAGGGGGCAACTATGGCTACACCTTC
.,TRBJ2-3,TRBD2,TRBV19,CASSTRGSTDTQYF,TGTGCCAGTAGTACGCGGGGGAGCACAGATACGCAGTATTTT
few,TRBJ1-2,TRBD1,TRBV28,CASSLQGANYGYTF,TGTGCCAGCAGTTTGCAGGGGGCTAACTATGGCTACACCTTC
.,TRBJ1-4,TRBD1,TRBV11-3,CASSPQGATGEKLFF,TGTGCCAGCAGCCCACAGGGGGCAACGGGGGAAAAACTGTTTTTT
.,TRBJ2-2,.,TRBV28,CASSLRPRGTGELFF,TGTGCCAGCAGTTTAAGACCAAGGGGCACCGGGGAGCTGTTTTTT
.,TRBJ2-5,.,TRBV5-1,CASSLGQGKETQYF,TGCGCCAGCAGCTTGGGTCAGGGCAAAGAGACCCAGTACTTC
few,TRBJ2-3,TRBD2,TRBV28,CAVEKREGHRRYAVF,TGTGCCGTAGAAAAGCGGGAGGGCCATAGAAGATACGCAGTATTT
.,TRBJ1-1,TRBD1,TRBV25-1,CASIRTGKTEAFF,TGTGCCAGCATAAGGACAGGGAAGACTGAAGCTTTCTTT
.,TRBJ2-2,.,TRBV19,CASSIEGDGANTGELFF,TGTGCCAGTAGTATAGAAGGGGACGGGGCGAACACCGGGGAGCTGTTTTTT
.,TRBJ2-1,TRBD2,TRBV9,CASSPGLAGNEQFF,TGTGCCAGCAGCCCCGGACTAGCGGGCAATGAGCAGTTCTTC
few,TRBJ2-3,TRBD1,TRBV11-3,CASSLVSGQGILYSNQPQYF,TGTGCCAGCAGCTTAGTATCGGGACAGGGGATACTATATAGCAATCAGCCCCAGTATTTT
.,TRBJ1-5,TRBD1,TRBV6-8,CAISADRALEPQHF,TGTGCCATCAGTGCCGACAGGGCTCTAGAGCCCCAGCATTTT
many,TRBJ2-7,TRBD1,TRBV11-3,CASSSEGQAYEQYF,TGTGCCAGCAGCTCGGAAGGACAGGCCTACGAGCAGTACTTC
.,TRBJ1-5,.,TRBV6-8,CASSFQTDNQPQHF,TGTGCCAGCAGTTTCCAAACAGACAATCAGCCCCAGCATTTT
many,TRBJ1-5,TRBD1,TRBV9,CASSVAGQGNQPQHF,TGTGCCAGCAGCGTAGCTGGACAGGGGAATCAGCCCCAGCATTTT
.,TRBJ2-7,TRBD2,TRBV28,CASSGTSGRYEQYF,TGTGCCAGCAGCGGGACTAGCGGGAGGTACGAGCAGTACTTC
few,TRBJ1-1,.,TRBV11-3,CASSLVEAGSEAFF,TGTGCCAGCAGCTTGGTCGAGGCGGGTTCTGAAGCTTTCTTT
few,TRBJ2-3,TRBD2,TRBV6-8,CASSYKRLAGGGDTQYF,TGTGCCAGCAGTTACAAACGACTAGCGGGGGGTGGAGATACGCAGTATTTT
.,TRBJ2-2,TRBD1,TRBV25-1,CATARTGRVTGELFF,TGTGCCACCGCGAGGACAGGCAGGGTCACCGGGGAGCTGTTTTTT
few,TRBJ2-2,TRBD1,TRBV9,CASSEKRTGIGELFF,TGTGCCAGCAGTGAAAAAAGGACAGGGATCGGGGAGCTGTTTTTT
many,TRBJ1-1,TRBD1,TRBV7-1,CAGQGQENTEAFF,TGTGCTGGGCAGGGACAGGAGAACACTGAAGCTTTCTTT
once,TRBJ2-7,TRBD2,TRBV19,CASSITTSGTYEQYF,TGTGCCAGTAGTATAACGACTAGCGGTACCTACGAGCAGTACTTC
.,TRBJ1-1,TRBD1,TRBV19,CASSRRRDRGVEAFF,TGTGCCAGTAGTAGAAGACGGGACAGGGGGGTTGAAGCTTTCTTT
.,TRBJ1-1,.,TRBV11-3,CASSLVRTSGTEAFF,TGTGCCAGCAGCTTAGTTCGGACATCCGGGACTGAAGCTTTCTTT
.,TRBJ1-4,.,TRBV18,CASSPGRTTNEKLFF,TGTGCCAGCTCACCTGGGAGAACAACTAATGAAAAACTGTTTTTT
.,TRBJ2-2,.,TRBV19,CASVARFANTGELFF,TGTGCCAGTGTCGCGAGGTTTGCGAACACCGGGGAGCTGTTTTTT
few,TRBJ1-2,.,TRBV2,CASKGQTGRLYGYTF,TGTGCCAGCAAGGGGCAGACCGGGAGACTCTATGGCTACACCTTC
few,TRBJ1-2,TRBD1,TRBV6-8,CASSRDRGLGGYTF,TGTGCCAGCAGTCGGGACAGGGGACTTGGGGGCTACACCTTC
.,TRBJ1-5,.,TRBV1,CASSALGPSSGNQPQHF,TGCGCCAGCAGCGCTTTAGGACCTAGCTCGGGCAATCAGCCCCAGCATTTT
few,TRBJ2-1,TRBD1,TRBV28,CASSFGQGVQNEQFF,TGTGCCAGCAGTTTTGGACAGGGGGTTCAGAATGAGCAGTTCTTC
.,TRBJ1-1,.,TRBV11-3,CASSQSRLNTEAFF,TGTGCCAGCAGCCAATCTAGACTGAACACTGAAGCTTTCTTT
.,TRBJ2-1,TRBD1,TRBV6-8,CASSYLGTGGGNEQFF,TGTGCCAGCAGTTACTTGGGGACAGGGGGCGGGAATGAGCAGTTCTTC
few,TRBJ1-1,.,TRBV6-8,CASSYGVTAEAFF,TGTGCCAGCAGTTACGGGGTAACAGCTGAAGCTTTCTTT
few,TRBJ1-4,.,TRBV9,CASSPARTEKLFF,TGTGCCAGCAGTCCTGCGCGAACCGAAAAACTGTTTTTT
few,TRBJ1-1,TRBD1,TRBV30,CAWSVGQGYTEAFF,TGTGCCTGGAGTGTCGGACAGGGATACACTGAAGCTTTCTTT
.,TRBJ1-5,.,TRBV10-2,CASSDGSRQPQHF,TGCGCCAGCAGTGACGGGAGCAGGCAGCCCCAGCATTTT
.,TRBJ1-1,.,TRBV30,CAWERDNTEAFF,TGTGCCTGGGAACGAGATAACACTGAAGCTTTCTTT
few,TRBJ2-2,.,TRBV9,CASSAQLGSNTGELFF,TGTGCCAGCAGCGCACAACTGGGATCGAACACCGGGGAGCTGTTTTTT
few,TRBJ1-2,.,TRBV28,CASSYDGGGGYTF,TGTGCCAGCAGCTACGATGGGGGTGGTGGCTACACCTTC
few,TRBJ1-3,TRBD1,TRBV29-1,CSVEEGQGTNTIYF,TGCAGCGTTGAAGAGGGACAGGGAACGAACACCATATATTTT
.,TRBJ1-5,TRBD1,TRBV19,CASTDRAYSNQPQHF,TGTGCCAGTACAGACAGGGCCTATAGCAATCAGCCCCAGCATTTT
.,TRBJ1-1,.,TRBV19,CASSTSTALGNTEAFF,TGTGCCAGTAGTACGTCAACAGCCCTGGGGAACACTGAAGCTTTCTTT